The next 30 T cell receptor beta chains were all read from a single sample in a study of identical twins. TCRdb reprocessed the 5' RACE reads with MiXCR, giving one entry per CDR3 protein. The sample consists of 420,000 or so distinct CDR3 sequences, around a sixth of them appearing once. The sample comprised naive T cells sorted from blood. These TCRs come from a middle-aged man in good health.

The V and J genes are TRBV12-3 or TRBV12-4 and TRBJ1-3; D is perhaps TRBD1 (5 bases). The V end was cut by 5 bases, the J end by 3 bases, with 11 bases between. CDR3 length equals 14 residues. The CDR3 region is CASSPGTYGNTIYF. CDR3 nucleotides: TGTGCCAGCAGTCCCGGGACCTATGGAAACACCATATATTTT.

This clonotype has just a few counts. This chain uses TRBV5-1 with TRBJ1-2; 10 bases fit TRBD1. V gave up 1 base and J gave up 4 bases; unmatched junction bases: 7. The CDR3 contains 16 residues. Germline assignment: CDR1 SGHRS and CDR2 YFSETQ. The CDR3: CASSLQDRGLSYGYTF. CDR3 sequence (DNA): TGCGCCAGCAGCTTGCAAGACAGGGGGCTGAGCTATGGCTACACCTTC.

This clonotype was seen only a few times. V gene TRBV5-1 combines with J gene TRBJ2-1; 7 bases match TRBD2. CDR1 and CDR2 from the germline V gene are SGHRS and YFSETQ. The CDR3 totals 16 residues. Trimming cost V 2 bases and J 7 bases; bases outside gene matches: 12. Here the CDR3 DNA reads TGCGCCAGCAGCTTCTACGAGGGAGGGCCCCAAAATGAGCAGTTCTTC. This translates into CASSFYEGGPQNEQFF.

This clonotype showed up just a few times. The chain carries TRBV7-8 and TRBJ2-5, with 9 nucleotides matching TRBD1. The J segment lost 3 bases and the V segment lost 4 bases, leaving 6 bases of the junction unmatched. CDR3 size: 15 residues. From germline, CDR1 is SGHVS and CDR2 FQNEAQ. The CDR3 region is CASSSYRDREETQYF. The CDR3 bases are TGTGCCAGCAGCTCTTACCGGGACAGGGAAGAGACCCAGTACTTC.

This rearrangement joins TRBV5-1 to TRBJ1-2; TRBD1 might be the D (6 bases). The CDR3 sequence is 13 residues long. Germline CDR1 SGHRS, CDR2 YFSETQ. V dropped 3 bases and J dropped 4 bases, with 10 bases sitting between them. CDR3 nucleotides: TGCGCCAGCAGCTCCGCGGACAGCTATGGCTACACCTTC. Encoded protein: CASSSADSYGYTF.

This clonotype was seen many times. The chain recombines TRBV20-1 with TRBJ2-7; 10 bases agree with TRBD2. This CDR3 is 15 amino acids long. Germline CDR1 reads DFQATT; CDR2 reads SNEGSKA (reference sequence). The V segment lost 0 bases and the J segment 2 bases; nucleotides outside the gene matches: 4. CDR3 DNA: TGCAGTGCTAGAGATTTTACTAGCGGGGCCTACGAGCAGTACTTC. Translation: CSARDFTSGAYEQYF.

This clonotype was seen repeatedly, ten times or more. The chain combines TRBV29-1 with TRBJ1-3; D call uncertain. Germline V gene sequence: CDR1 SQVTM, CDR2 ANQGSEA. The V gene lost 4 bases and the J gene lost 0 bases, with 13 bases spanning the gap. The CDR3 runs 15 residues. The CDR3, as DNA: TGCAGCGTTGCATCCGTTTCGGGCTCTGGAAACACCATATATTTT. Its translation: CSVASVSGSGNTIYF.

This clonotype has at least ten counts. The V gene is TRBV5-1, the J gene TRBJ2-1; D possibly corresponds to TRBD1 (5 bases). The CDR3 covers 15 residues. V lost 1 base and J 0 bases, leaving 8 bases between the germline ends. CDR1 and CDR2 from the germline V gene are SGHRS and YFSETQ. The CDR3 protein is CASSLQGGSYNEQFF. CDR3 bases: TGCGCCAGCAGCTTGCAGGGTGGCTCCTACAATGAGCAGTTCTTC.

The chain joins TRBV7-8 to TRBJ2-7; D may be TRBD1 (5 bases). Trimming removed 10 bases at V and 6 bases at J, with 10 bases between. This CDR3 is built from 10 residues. Germline loops: CDR1 SGHVS, CDR2 FQNEAQ. DNA for the CDR3: TGTGCCACAGCAGGGCGCGAGCAGTACTTC. Encoded protein: CATAGREQYF.

This clonotype came up a few times. This chain links TRBV5-8 with TRBJ2-2, with TRBD1 matching 9 bases. Germline CDR1 reads SGHTS; CDR2 reads YDEGEE. The length of the CDR3 is 15 residues. J lost 6 bases, V lost 6 bases, and 9 bases had no gene match. The CDR3 sequence: CASIIRDRDSGELFF. The CDR3 DNA reads TGTGCCAGCATCATCCGGGACAGGGATTCCGGGGAGCTGTTTTTT. Variable domain in full (rest from reference TRBV5-8 and TRBJ2-2): EAGVTQSPTHLIKTRGQQATLRCSPISGHTSVYWYQQALGLGLQFLLWYDEGEERNRGNFPPRFSGRQFPNYSSELNVNALELEDSALYLCASIIRDRDSGELFFGEGSRLTVL.

V and J are TRBV5-5 and TRBJ2-1; D uncertain. The CDR3 length is 16 residues. Germline assignment: CDR1 SGHKS and CDR2 YYEKEE (reference sequence). Trimming took 1 base from V and 2 from J, leaving 13 bases between them. The CDR3 DNA reads as TGTGCCAGCAGCTTGCGGCCGGGCGGCCCCTACAATGAGCAGTTCTTC. Residues: CASSLRPGGPYNEQFF. The whole variable domain, remainder taken from reference TRBV5-5 and TRBJ2-1, is DAGVTQSPTHLIKTRGQQVTLRCSPISGHKSVSWYQQVLGQGPQFIFQYYEKEERGRGNFPDRFSARQFPNYSSELNVNALLLGDSALYLCASSLRPGGPYNEQFFGPGTRLTVL.

The chain joins TRBV9 to TRBJ2-5, with 8 bases that match TRBD2. The CDR3 is 16 residues long. Germline V gene lookup returns CDR1 SGDLS and CDR2 YYNGEE. The V and J ends lost 0 bases and 5 bases, in that order; junction bases with no gene match: 9. The CDR3 DNA follows: TGTGCCAGCAGCGTAGGCCAGCGGGAGACCTGGGAGACCCAGTACTTC. Translation: CASSVGQRETWETQYF.

V gene TRBV6-2 or TRBV6-3 combines with J gene TRBJ2-2; 12 bases match TRBD1. The CDR3 totals 15 residues. The trim removed 8 bases at V and 7 bases at J, leaving 8 bases unmatched. Germline CDR1 reads MNHEY; CDR2 reads SVGEGT. The CDR3 reads CASSRDRGRGGELFF. CDR3 DNA sequence: TGTGCCAGCTCCCGGGACAGGGGGCGCGGCGGGGAGCTGTTTTTT.

The CDR3 protein is CSVEDPSGLAGNYYNEQFF. CDR3 nucleotides: TGCAGCGTTGAAGATCCTTCCGGACTAGCGGGGAATTACTACAATGAGCAGTTCTTC. The genes are TRBV29-1 and TRBJ2-1, with 12 bases aligning to TRBD2. Germline-derived CDR1 and CDR2 are SQVTM and ANQGSEA. The CDR3 sequence is 19 residues long. V lost 0 bases and J lost 3; bases outside the gene matches: 12.

The table lists this clonotype with many counts. V gene TRBV10-3 combines with J gene TRBJ2-3; 8 nucleotides agree with TRBD2. The length of the CDR3 is 18 residues. The junction had 13 bases not matched to a gene; V was cut back by 0 bases and J by 5 bases. Germline lookup yields CDR1 ENHRY and CDR2 SYGVKD. This CDR3 reads CAISESGLAIRPGDTQYF. CDR3 DNA sequence: TGTGCCATCAGTGAGTCCGGACTAGCTATTAGGCCTGGAGATACGCAGTATTTT.

The CDR3 region has the DNA TGTGCCAGCAGCTTACCGGAGGCGGGGCAGGGGCAGCTGTTTTTT. Translating gives CASSLPEAGQGQLFF. The rearrangement links TRBV11-1 to TRBJ2-2, with D tentatively TRBD1 or TRBD2 (6 bases each). Trimming shortened V by 2 bases and J by 12 bases, and 19 bases separated the two germline ends. This CDR3 region has 15 residues. Germline V CDR1 and CDR2: SGHAT, FQDESV (reference sequence).

This sequence joins TRBV12-3 or TRBV12-4 and TRBJ2-1; 14 nucleotides match TRBD2. V lost 6 bases, J lost 9 bases, and 7 bases stayed unmatched. This CDR3 is 15 amino acids long. CDR3 region: CASRGLAGVGAEQFF. In nucleotides, the CDR3 is TGTGCCAGCAGGGGACTAGCGGGGGTCGGAGCTGAGCAGTTCTTC.

This clonotype was seen only a few times. V and J are TRBV10-3 and TRBJ2-3; 9 bases map to TRBD2. Trimming cost V 4 bases and J 1 base; bases outside gene matches: 3. The V gene's germline CDR1 is ENHRY and CDR2 SYGVKD. The CDR3 sequence is 15 residues long. The CDR3 sequence: CAISAERGGTDTQYF. CDR3 DNA sequence: TGTGCCATCAGTGCCGAGCGGGGGGGCACAGATACGCAGTATTTT.

This clonotype has a count of ten or more. The V and J genes are TRBV29-1 and TRBJ2-5, with 15 nucleotides matching TRBD2. After removal of 7 bases from V and 5 bases from J, the junction contained 5 bases not matched to a gene. The CDR3 has 14 residues. Per germline, CDR1 SQVTM and CDR2 ANQGSEA. The CDR3 loop reads CSAGTSGRLETQYF. The CDR3 DNA reads as TGCAGCGCCGGGACTAGCGGGAGGCTGGAGACCCAGTACTTC.

The gene calls are TRBV6-1 and TRBJ1-5, with D tentatively TRBD1 (6 bases). The germline gives CDR1 MNHNS, CDR2 SASEGT. The CDR3 extends over 15 amino acids. V was trimmed by 7 bases and J by 4 bases, leaving 17 bases between them. The CDR3 DNA follows: TGTGCCAGCAAAAGGTCGGACAGAGAGAATCAGCCCCAGCATTTT. This encodes CASKRSDRENQPQHF.

This clonotype has at least ten counts. An end of the junction differs from the germline gene, which may be a read error. The chain recombines TRBV7-6 with TRBJ2-5; D may be TRBD2 (5 bases). Germline V gene sequence: CDR1 SGHVS, CDR2 FNYEAQ. The CDR3 runs to 16 residues. The CDR3 loop reads CASSLVTEGGQGTQYF. As DNA, the CDR3 is TGTGCCAGCAGCTTAGTAACTGAGGGTGGTCAAGGGACCCAGTACTTC.

This clonotype appeared many times. The V and J genes are TRBV5-1 and TRBJ1-6; TRBD1 is a possible D gene (6 bases). In germline, CDR1 is SGHRS, CDR2 YFSETQ. CDR3 length: 17 amino acids. V was trimmed by 4 bases and J by 3 bases, leaving 17 bases between them. CDR3 DNA: TGCGCCAGCAGCCGGGGGCCCCGGGACAACTATAATTCACCCCTCCACTTT. Its translation: CASSRGPRDNYNSPLHF.

This clonotype was counted ten times or more. The chain carries TRBV12-3 or TRBV12-4 and TRBJ1-3; unclear D gene. This CDR3 is 11 amino acids long. V was clipped by 1 base and J by 5 bases, with 0 bases between them. The CDR3 reads CASSLGNTIYF. In nucleotides, the CDR3 is TGTGCCAGCAGTTTAGGAAACACCATATATTTT.

The V call is TRBV5-1, the J call TRBJ2-1, with D maybe TRBD1 (5 bases). The CDR3 consists of 16 residues. The germline V gene encodes CDR1 SGHRS and CDR2 YFSETQ. V was clipped by 0 bases and J by 0 bases, with 10 bases between them. The CDR3 DNA is TGCGCCAGCAGCTTGGTACAGGCGAGCTCCTACAATGAGCAGTTCTTC. As protein: CASSLVQASSYNEQFF.

The chain combines TRBV24-1 with TRBJ2-3; 11 nucleotides line up with TRBD2. The CDR3 covers 15 residues. The V segment lost 7 bases and the J segment 3 bases; nucleotides outside the gene matches: 5. CDR1 and CDR2 (germline): KGHDR, SFDVKD. CDR3 amino acids: CATSISSGGTDTQYF. The CDR3 bases are TGTGCCACCAGCATATCTAGCGGGGGGACAGATACGCAGTATTTT.

In regard to this clonotype: It is unclear where the CDR3 begins or ends on the DNA, so no DNA is shown, and the CDR3 is as TCRdb lists it. The chain employs TRBV7-2 and TRBJ1-5. The CDR3 sequence runs 15 residues, both termini included. From germline, CDR1 is SGHTA and CDR2 FQGNSA. The CDR3 sequence is CASSFWERGNQPQHF.

V and J are TRBV7-6 and TRBJ2-2; 8 nucleotides match TRBD1. Trimming at V came to 0 bases and at J to 3 bases, leaving 6 bases not matched to a gene. The CDR3 has 17 residues. CDR1 SGHVS and CDR2 FNYEAQ come from the germline V gene. The CDR3 DNA sequence: TGTGCCAGCAGCTTAGCCCCAGGGGGCGGGGACACCGGGGAGCTGTTTTTT. Amino acids: CASSLAPGGGDTGELFF.

The sample holds a few counts of this clonotype. This chain uses TRBV6-1 with TRBJ1-2; D call uncertain. Germline lookup yields CDR1 MNHNS and CDR2 SASEGT. V was clipped by 5 bases and J by 8 bases, with 15 bases between them. The CDR3 is made up of 13 amino acids. In DNA form, the CDR3 reads TGTGCCAGCAGTCCGAGACTACTTCAAGGCTACACCTTC. Translating it yields CASSPRLLQGYTF.

This clonotype was observed many times. V usage is TRBV29-1 and J usage is TRBJ1-5; D ambiguous. The CDR3 spans 13 residues. With 5 bases removed from V and 2 bases from J, the gap between germline ends came to 10 bases. Germline-derived CDR1 and CDR2 are SQVTM and ANQGSEA. This chain's CDR3 is CSVTVVGNQPQHF. CDR3 bases: TGCAGCGTTACGGTGGTGGGCAATCAGCCCCAGCATTTT. Drawing the rest from reference TRBV29-1 and TRBJ1-5, the complete variable domain is SAVISQKPSRDICQRGTSLTIQCQVDSQVTMMFWYRQQPGQSLTLIATANQGSEATYESGFVIDKFPISRPNLTFSTLTVSNMSPEDSSIYLCSVTVVGNQPQHFGDGTRLSIL.

As for this clonotype: A much larger clone sits a single nucleotide away, making a read error possible. This chain connects TRBV3-1 to TRBJ1-4; D uncertain. The CDR3 runs 16 residues. The germline gives CDR1 LGHDT, CDR2 YNNKEL (reference sequence). CDR3 bases: TGTGCCAGCGGCCAAGAACTATCCAGAATCGGTGAAAAACTGTTTTTT. Residues: CASGQELSRIGEKLFF.